These T cell receptor beta chains were read from a single sample in a study of shared clonotypes between healthy human individuals. Using immunoSEQ multiplex PCR, the repertoire was profiled, and TCRdb retains in-frame clones only, with some absent. The sample has some 660,000 clones, roughly 72% seen once; the top ten hold around 2%. Sequenced input: memory CD4+ T cells sorted from blood. The receptors derive from a woman aged 30 to 39 in good health. Each CDR3 is given without its conserved first and last residue.

V gene	J gene	CDR3 protein
TRBV11-2	TRBJ2-3	ASSTRQGADTQY
TRBV2	TRBJ2-7	ASSVRGYEQY
TRBV27	TRBJ1-2	ASSPPGLRYT
TRBV5-1	TRBJ1-3	ASSPDGGNTIY
TRBV9	TRBJ2-7	ASSGGQGVAEQY
TRBV7-2	TRBJ2-7	ASSPRLAGGYEQY
TRBV5-1	TRBJ2-3	ASSLVGPHTDTQY
TRBV11-2	TRBJ1-5	ASSSQGGQPQH
TRBV5-6	TRBJ2-3	ASRPTSGVTDTQY
TRBV28	TRBJ1-3	ASSSPGRVVGNTIY
TRBV28	TRBJ2-1	ASSPPHPGLAVGEQF
TRBV11-3	TRBJ2-3	ASSSGLLGSDTQY
TRBV5-1	TRBJ2-7	ASSNLAGAGDEQY
TRBV7-8	TRBJ2-3	ASSSRTGSDTQY
TRBV6-5	TRBJ1-4	ASSIGQANEKLF
TRBV5-1	TRBJ2-1	ASSLDDRLAGANEQF
TRBV7-8	.	ASSLVQGSGGEQY
TRBV15	TRBJ2-3	ATSRAGSGVHTQY
TRBV10-2	TRBJ2-7	ASSERRSSGNHEQY
TRBV2	TRBJ1-6	ASSRTNSPLH
TRBV11-2	TRBJ1-2	ASSAGDYGYT
TRBV2	TRBJ2-3	ASSALGAGVITDTQY